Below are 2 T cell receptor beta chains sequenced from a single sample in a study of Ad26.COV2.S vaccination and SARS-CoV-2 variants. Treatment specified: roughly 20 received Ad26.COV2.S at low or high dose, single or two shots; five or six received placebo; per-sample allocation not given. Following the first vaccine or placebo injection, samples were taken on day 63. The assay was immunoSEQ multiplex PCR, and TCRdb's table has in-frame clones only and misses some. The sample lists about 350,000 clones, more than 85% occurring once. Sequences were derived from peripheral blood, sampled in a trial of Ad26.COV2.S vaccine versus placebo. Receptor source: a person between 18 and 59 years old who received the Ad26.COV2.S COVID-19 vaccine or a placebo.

The CDR3 coding sequence is TGTGCCAGCAGTCGACACGGTTACGAGCAGTACTTC. This sequence encodes CASSRHGYEQYF. The chain employs TRBV27 and TRBJ2-7; D remains unclear. The CDR3 runs to 12 residues. Germline V gene data show CDR1 as MNHEY and CDR2 as SMNVEV (reference sequence). Trimming pared 5 bases from V and 4 bases from J, leaving 9 bases between.

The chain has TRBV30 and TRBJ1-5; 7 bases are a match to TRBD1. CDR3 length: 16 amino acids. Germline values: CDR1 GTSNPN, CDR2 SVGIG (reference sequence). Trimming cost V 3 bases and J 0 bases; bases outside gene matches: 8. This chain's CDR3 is CAWSTKKGASNQPQHF. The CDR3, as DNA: TGTGCCTGGAGCACCAAAAAGGGGGCTAGCAATCAGCCCCAGCATTTT.